The rows below give T cell receptor beta chains drawn from one sample of a study of CD8+ T cells in alopecia areata. TCRdb's table, derived via immunoSEQ multiplex PCR, lists solely in-frame clones and lacks some. The table lists 100,000 to 130,000 clones, 50% to 60% of them singletons, with 20% to 25% in the top ten. Sample: NKG2D-low CD8+ T cells sorted from blood. The receptors originated from a human donor with alopecia areata. The CDR3 runs from the conserved cysteine through the conserved F or W. D genes are given only for firm matches. Clone size appears in some rows only: once, few, many, or a class for an expanded clone.

-	TRBD2	TRBV5-1	TRBJ2-1	CASSFLNRDRGTLPGLAGYNEQFF	TGCGCCAGCAGCTTCCTAAACCGGGACAGGGGAACTCTACCGGGACTAGCGGGTTACAATGAGCAGTTCTTC
few	-	TRBV2	TRBJ2-2	CASSVSAVDRELFF	TGTGCCAGCAGTGTCTCGGCCGTCGACCGGGAGCTGTTTTTT
-	TRBD1	TRBV28	TRBJ1-2	CASSPGQVYGYTF	TGTGCCAGCAGTCCCGGACAGGTCTATGGCTACACCTTC
-	-	TRBV27	TRBJ2-1	CASSYGGTYNEQFF	TGTGCCAGCAGTTACGGTGGGACCTACAATGAGCAGTTCTTC
-	TRBD2	TRBV29-1	TRBJ2-1	CSDRGGRVNEQFF	TGCAGCGACCGGGGGGGGCGTGTGAATGAGCAGTTCTTC
few	-	TRBV29-1	TRBJ2-7	CSVVGGNRGEISYEQYF	TGCAGCGTTGTGGGGGGGAACAGGGGAGAAATCTCCTACGAGCAGTACTTC
-	-	TRBV4-1	TRBJ1-1	CASSQDTAGRAFF	TGCGCCAGCAGCCAAGATACGGCAGGGAGAGCTTTCTTT
-	-	TRBV11-2	TRBJ2-7	CASSLSSGHYEQYF	TGTGCCAGCAGCTTATCTTCTGGTCACTACGAGCAGTACTTC
-	TRBD2	TRBV19	TRBJ2-5	CASSSATSGSSQYF	TGTGCCAGTAGTTCCGCGACTAGCGGGAGTTCCCAGTACTTC
-	-	TRBV7-9	TRBJ2-7	CASSPPGSYEQYF	TGTGCCAGCAGCCCCCCCGGGAGCTACGAGCAGTACTTC
-	-	TRBV9	TRBJ2-7	CASSPQGGTGYEQYF	TGTGCCAGCAGCCCGCAAGGGGGAACGGGCTACGAGCAGTACTTC
-	TRBD2	TRBV30	TRBJ2-5	CAWSTREAPQETQYF	TGTGCCTGGAGTACCCGGGAGGCTCCGCAAGAGACCCAGTACTTC
-	-	TRBV28	TRBJ2-5	CASSLGQTQETQYF	TGTGCCAGCAGTCTCGGACAGACCCAAGAGACCCAGTACTTC
-	-	TRBV11-2	TRBJ1-1	CASSVGRLNTEAFF	TGTGCCAGCAGCGTGGGACGGTTGAACACTGAAGCTTTCTTT
-	-	TRBV19	TRBJ2-1	CASKSSSYNEQFF	TGTGCCAGTAAAAGTAGCTCCTACAATGAGCAGTTCTTC
few	TRBD1	TRBV29-1	TRBJ1-1	CSVEIPDRARPKAFF	TGCAGCGTTGAAATCCCCGACAGGGCCAGACCCAAAGCTTTCTTT
few	-	TRBV5-1	TRBJ2-1	CAVQGEYNEQFF	TGCGCTGTGCAGGGAGAATACAATGAGCAGTTCTTC
-	-	TRBV5-6	TRBJ2-7	CASSSGSSYEQYF	TGTGCCAGCAGTTCCGGGTCCTCCTACGAGCAGTACTTC
few	-	TRBV28	TRBJ2-1	CASSLLGASYNEQFF	TGTGCCAGCAGTTTGCTCGGGGCCTCCTACAATGAGCAGTTCTTC
-	-	TRBV19	TRBJ2-3	CASSGGGSFSTQYF	TGTGCCAGTAGTGGAGGGGGATCATTCAGTACGCAGTATTTT
once	-	TRBV2	TRBJ2-3	CASSEPRGDFTDTQYF	TGTGCCAGCAGTGAGCCCCGAGGGGACTTTACAGATACGCAGTATTTT
-	TRBD2	TRBV4-1	TRBJ2-1	CASSVRTSMSYNEQFF	TGCGCCAGCAGCGTCCGGACTAGCATGTCCTACAATGAGCAGTTCTTC
-	TRBD2	TRBV7-9	TRBJ2-1	CASSLTSGSHNEQFF	TGTGCCAGCAGCCTTACTAGCGGGAGTCACAATGAGCAGTTCTTC
once	TRBD2	TRBV13	TRBJ2-7	CASSGLPLAGNYEQYF	TGTGCCAGCAGCGGACTTCCGCTAGCGGGGAACTACGAGCAGTACTTC
once	-	TRBV4-1	TRBJ2-3	CASSQGGVSDTQYF	TGCGCCAGCAGCCAAGGGGGGGTTTCGGATACGCAGTATTTT
-	-	TRBV5-4	TRBJ1-2	CASSLPGLPDGYTF	TGTGCCAGCAGCCTGCCGGGACTGCCCGATGGCTACACCTTC
-	TRBD1	TRBV12-5	TRBJ2-2	CASGTGQGTGELFF	TGTGCTAGTGGGACCGGACAGGGGACCGGGGAGCTGTTTTTT
-	TRBD1	TRBV13	TRBJ1-2	CASSTTGERPLDGYTF	TGTGCCAGCAGCACCACAGGGGAGAGGCCACTTGATGGCTACACCTTC
-	TRBD2	TRBV6-1	TRBJ2-7	CASSGLAGSYEQYF	TGTGCCAGCAGTGGACTAGCGGGATCCTACGAGCAGTACTTC
-	-	TRBV28	TRBJ2-5	CASRNGRENQETQYF	TGTGCCAGCAGGAACGGCCGGGAAAACCAAGAGACCCAGTACTTC
-	TRBD1	TRBV29-1	TRBJ1-2	CSVGRGTGKSGYTF	TGCAGCGTTGGCCGAGGGACAGGGAAGAGTGGCTACACCTTC
-	-	TRBV27	TRBJ1-1	CASSLGYGIAEAFF	TGTGCCAGCAGTTTAGGGTACGGAATCGCTGAAGCTTTCTTT
-	TRBD1	TRBV28	TRBJ2-4	CASSQQGSQYF	TGTGCCAGCAGCCAACAGGGGTCTCAGTACTTC
-	-	TRBV13	TRBJ1-5	CASSVSNQPQHF	TGTGCCAGCAGCGTAAGCAATCAGCCCCAGCATTTT
-	-	TRBV5-4	TRBJ2-1	CASSSGGMDEQFF	TGTGCCAGCAGCTCCGGCGGGATGGATGAGCAGTTCTTC
-	-	TRBV5-1	TRBJ1-1	CASTQWGGTEAFF	TGCGCCAGCACCCAGTGGGGGGGGACTGAAGCTTTCTTT
-	TRBD1	TRBV5-1	TRBJ1-2	CASSEGTGGNYGYTF	TGCGCCAGCAGCGAAGGGACAGGGGGGAACTATGGCTACACCTTC
-	-	TRBV19	TRBJ2-7	CASTYGAEQYF	TGTGCCAGTACATATGGGGCCGAGCAGTACTTC
few	-	TRBV27	TRBJ1-5	CASSPPNQPQHF	TGTGCCAGCAGTCCCCCCAATCAGCCCCAGCATTTT
few	TRBD1	TRBV7-8	TRBJ2-5	CASSLRLWTGLLETQYF	TGTGCCAGCAGCTTAAGGCTATGGACAGGCCTACTGGAGACCCAGTACTTC
few	-	TRBV7-2	TRBJ2-1	CASSLGRRFRDFSYNEQFF	TGTGCCAGCAGCTTAGGGCGCCGCTTTCGGGACTTCTCCTACAATGAGCAGTTCTTC